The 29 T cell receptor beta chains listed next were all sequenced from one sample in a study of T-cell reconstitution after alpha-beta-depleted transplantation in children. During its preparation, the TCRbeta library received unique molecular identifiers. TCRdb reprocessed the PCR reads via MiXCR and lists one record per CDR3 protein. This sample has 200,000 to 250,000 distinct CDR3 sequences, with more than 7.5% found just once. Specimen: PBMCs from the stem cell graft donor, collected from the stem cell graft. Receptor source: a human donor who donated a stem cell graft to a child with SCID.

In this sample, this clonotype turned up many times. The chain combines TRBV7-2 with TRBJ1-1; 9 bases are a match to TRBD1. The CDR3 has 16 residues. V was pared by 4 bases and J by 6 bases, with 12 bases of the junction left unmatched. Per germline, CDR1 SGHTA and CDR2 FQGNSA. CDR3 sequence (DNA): TGTGCCAGCAGCTCCTCGAAAAGGACAGGGGACCCTGAAGCTTTCTTT. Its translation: CASSSSKRTGDPEAFF.

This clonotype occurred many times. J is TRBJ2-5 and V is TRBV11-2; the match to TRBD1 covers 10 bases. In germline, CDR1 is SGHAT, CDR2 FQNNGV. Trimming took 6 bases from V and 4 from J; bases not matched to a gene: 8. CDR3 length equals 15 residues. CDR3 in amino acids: CASRPGTGEVETQYF. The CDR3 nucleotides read TGTGCCAGCAGACCCGGGACAGGGGAGGTAGAGACCCAGTACTTC.

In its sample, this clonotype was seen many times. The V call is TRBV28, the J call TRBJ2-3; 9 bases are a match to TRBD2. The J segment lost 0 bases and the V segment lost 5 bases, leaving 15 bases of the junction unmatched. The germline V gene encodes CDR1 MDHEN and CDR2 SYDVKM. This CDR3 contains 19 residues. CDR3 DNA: TGTGCCAGCAGTGGGGCCCCTGGCGGGGGGGAGTCTAGCACAGATACGCAGTATTTT. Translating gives CASSGAPGGGESSTDTQYF.

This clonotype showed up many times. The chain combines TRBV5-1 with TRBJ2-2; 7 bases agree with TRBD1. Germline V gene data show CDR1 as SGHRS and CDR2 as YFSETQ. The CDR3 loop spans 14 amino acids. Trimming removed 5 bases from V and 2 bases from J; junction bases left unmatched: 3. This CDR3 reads CASRTGFNTGELFF. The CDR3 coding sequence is TGCGCCAGCAGGACAGGGTTTAACACCGGGGAGCTGTTTTTT.

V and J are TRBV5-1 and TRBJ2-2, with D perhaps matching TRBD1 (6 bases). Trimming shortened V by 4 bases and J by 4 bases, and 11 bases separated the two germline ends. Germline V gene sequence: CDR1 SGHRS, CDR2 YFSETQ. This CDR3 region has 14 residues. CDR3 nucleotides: TGCGCCAGCAGCCCGGGACACCTCACCGGGGAGCTGTTTTTT. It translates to CASSPGHLTGELFF.

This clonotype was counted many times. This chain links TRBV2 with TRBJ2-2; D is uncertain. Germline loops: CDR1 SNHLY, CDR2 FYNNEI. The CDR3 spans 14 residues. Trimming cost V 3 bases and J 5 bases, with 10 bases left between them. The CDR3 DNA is TGTGCCAGCAGTGAGTCACCCATTACCGGGGAGCTGTTTTTT. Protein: CASSESPITGELFF.

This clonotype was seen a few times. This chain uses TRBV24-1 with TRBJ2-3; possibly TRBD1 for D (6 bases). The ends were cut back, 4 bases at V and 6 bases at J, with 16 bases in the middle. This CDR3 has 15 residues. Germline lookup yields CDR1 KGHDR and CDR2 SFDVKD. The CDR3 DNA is TGTGCCACCAGTGAACCTAGAACAGGGACGGATACGCAGTATTTT. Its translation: CATSEPRTGTDTQYF.

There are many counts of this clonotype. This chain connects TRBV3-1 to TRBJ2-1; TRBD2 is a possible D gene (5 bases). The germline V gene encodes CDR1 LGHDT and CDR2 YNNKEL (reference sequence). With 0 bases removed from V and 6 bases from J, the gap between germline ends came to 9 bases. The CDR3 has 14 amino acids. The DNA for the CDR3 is TGTGCCAGCAGCCAAGAGAACGGAGGCAATGAGCAGTTCTTC. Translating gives CASSQENGGNEQFF.

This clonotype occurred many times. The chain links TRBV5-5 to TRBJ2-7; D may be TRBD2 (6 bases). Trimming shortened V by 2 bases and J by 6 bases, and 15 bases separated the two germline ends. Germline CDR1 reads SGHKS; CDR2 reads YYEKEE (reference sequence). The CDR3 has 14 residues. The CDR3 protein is CASSFEEGYFEQYF. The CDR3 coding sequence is TGTGCCAGCAGCTTTGAGGAGGGATACTTCGAGCAGTACTTC.

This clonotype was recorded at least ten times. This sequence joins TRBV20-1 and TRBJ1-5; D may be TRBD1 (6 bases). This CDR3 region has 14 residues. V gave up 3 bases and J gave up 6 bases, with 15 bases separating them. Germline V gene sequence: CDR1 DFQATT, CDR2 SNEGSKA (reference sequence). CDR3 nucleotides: TGCAGTGCTAGCGAAGGGGGGTATAGTCAGCCCCAGCATTTT. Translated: CSASEGGYSQPQHF.

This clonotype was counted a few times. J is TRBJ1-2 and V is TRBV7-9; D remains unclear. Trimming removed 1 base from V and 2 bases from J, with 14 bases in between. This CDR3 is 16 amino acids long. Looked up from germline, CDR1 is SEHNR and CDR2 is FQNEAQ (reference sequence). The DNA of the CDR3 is TGTGCCAGCAGCTTAGACACAGCGCTACGAAACTATGGCTACACCTTC. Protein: CASSLDTALRNYGYTF.

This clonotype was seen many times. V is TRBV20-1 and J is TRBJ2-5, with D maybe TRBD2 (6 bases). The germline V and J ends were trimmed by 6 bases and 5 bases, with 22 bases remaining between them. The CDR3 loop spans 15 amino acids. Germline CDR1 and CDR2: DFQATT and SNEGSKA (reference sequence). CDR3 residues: CSARRLDRWGETQYF. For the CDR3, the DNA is TGCAGTGCGAGGAGACTAGATCGTTGGGGGGAGACCCAGTACTTC.

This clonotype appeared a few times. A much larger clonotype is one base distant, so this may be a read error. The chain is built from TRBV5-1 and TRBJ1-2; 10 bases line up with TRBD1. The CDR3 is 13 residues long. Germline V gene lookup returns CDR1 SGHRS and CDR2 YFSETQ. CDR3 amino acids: CASSFDRGHGDTF. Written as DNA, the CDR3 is TGCGCCAGCAGTTTTGACAGGGGGCATGGCGACACCTTC. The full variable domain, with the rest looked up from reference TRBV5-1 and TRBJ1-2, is KAGVTQTPRYLIKTRGQQVTLSCSPISGHRSVSWYQQTPGQGLQFLFEYFSETQRNKGNFPGRFSGRQFSNSRSEMNVSTLELGDSALYLCASSFDRGHGDTFGSGTRLTVV.

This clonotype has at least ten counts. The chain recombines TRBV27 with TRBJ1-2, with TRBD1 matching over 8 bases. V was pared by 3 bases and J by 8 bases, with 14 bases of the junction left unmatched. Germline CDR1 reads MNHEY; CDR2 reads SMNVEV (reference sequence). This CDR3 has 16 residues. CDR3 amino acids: CASSFRTTQGAGGYTF. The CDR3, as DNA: TGTGCCAGCAGTTTCCGGACCACTCAGGGGGCGGGAGGCTACACCTTC.

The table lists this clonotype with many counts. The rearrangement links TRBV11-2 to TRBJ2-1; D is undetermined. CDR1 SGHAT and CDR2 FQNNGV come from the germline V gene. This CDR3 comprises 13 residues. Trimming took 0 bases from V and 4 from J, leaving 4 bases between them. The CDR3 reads CASSLDPYNEQFF. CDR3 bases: TGTGCCAGCAGCTTAGACCCATACAATGAGCAGTTCTTC.

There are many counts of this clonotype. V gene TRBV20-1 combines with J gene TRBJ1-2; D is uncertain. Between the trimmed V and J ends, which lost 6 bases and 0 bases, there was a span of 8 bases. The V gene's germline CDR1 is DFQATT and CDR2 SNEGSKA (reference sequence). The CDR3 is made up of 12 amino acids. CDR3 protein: CSAIGPNYGYTF. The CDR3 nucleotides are TGCAGTGCGATAGGACCTAACTATGGCTACACCTTC.

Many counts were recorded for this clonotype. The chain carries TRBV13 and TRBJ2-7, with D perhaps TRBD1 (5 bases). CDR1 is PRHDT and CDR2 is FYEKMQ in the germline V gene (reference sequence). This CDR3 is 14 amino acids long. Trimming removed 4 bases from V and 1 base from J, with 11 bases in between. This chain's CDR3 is CASSSQDLSYEQYF. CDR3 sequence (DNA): TGTGCCAGCAGCTCACAGGACCTTTCCTACGAGCAGTACTTC.

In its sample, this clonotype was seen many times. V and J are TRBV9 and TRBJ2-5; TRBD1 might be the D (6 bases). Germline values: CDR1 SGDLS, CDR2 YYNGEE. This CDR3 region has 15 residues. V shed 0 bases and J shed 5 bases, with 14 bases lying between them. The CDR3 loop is CASSVATQGGETQYF. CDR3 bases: TGTGCCAGCAGCGTAGCTACACAGGGTGGCGAGACCCAGTACTTC.

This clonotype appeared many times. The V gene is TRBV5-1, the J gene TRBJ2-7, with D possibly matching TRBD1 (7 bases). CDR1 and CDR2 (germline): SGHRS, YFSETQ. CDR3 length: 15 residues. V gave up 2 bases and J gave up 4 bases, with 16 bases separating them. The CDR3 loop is CASSLQSTGRYEQYF. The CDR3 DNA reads TGCGCCAGCAGCTTACAATCGACAGGGAGGTACGAGCAGTACTTC.

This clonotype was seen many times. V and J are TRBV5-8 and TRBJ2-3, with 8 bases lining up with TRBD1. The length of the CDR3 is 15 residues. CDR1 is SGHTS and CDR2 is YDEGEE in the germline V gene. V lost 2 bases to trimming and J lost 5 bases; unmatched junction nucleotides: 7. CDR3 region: CASSLRQGLGDTQYF. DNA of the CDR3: TGTGCCAGCAGCTTAAGACAGGGGCTCGGAGATACGCAGTATTTT.

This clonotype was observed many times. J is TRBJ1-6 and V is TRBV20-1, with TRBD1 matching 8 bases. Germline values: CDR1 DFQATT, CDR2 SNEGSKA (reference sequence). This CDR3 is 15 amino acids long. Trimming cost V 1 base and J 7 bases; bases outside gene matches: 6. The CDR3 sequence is CSARGTGRRNSPLHF. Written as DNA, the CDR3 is TGCAGTGCTAGAGGGACAGGGAGGCGAAATTCACCCCTCCACTTT.

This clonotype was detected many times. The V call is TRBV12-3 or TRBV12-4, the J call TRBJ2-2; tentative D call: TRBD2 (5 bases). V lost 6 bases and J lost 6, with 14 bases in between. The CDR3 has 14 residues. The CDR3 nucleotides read TGTGCCAGCAGCCCTCGGGGTGTTGCCGGGGAGCTGTTTTTT. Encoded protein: CASSPRGVAGELFF.

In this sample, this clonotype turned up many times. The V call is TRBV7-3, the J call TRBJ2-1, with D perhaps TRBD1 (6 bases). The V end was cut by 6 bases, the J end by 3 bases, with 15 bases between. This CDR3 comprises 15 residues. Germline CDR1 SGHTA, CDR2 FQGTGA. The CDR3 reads CASSLVGGSYNEQFF. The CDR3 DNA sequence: TGTGCCAGCAGTTTAGTTGGGGGCAGCTACAATGAGCAGTTCTTC.

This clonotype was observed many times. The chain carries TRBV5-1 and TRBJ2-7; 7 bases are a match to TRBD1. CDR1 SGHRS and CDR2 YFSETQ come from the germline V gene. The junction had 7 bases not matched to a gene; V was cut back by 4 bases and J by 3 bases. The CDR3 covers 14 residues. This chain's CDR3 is CASSIGTARYEQYF. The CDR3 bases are TGCGCCAGCAGCATTGGGACAGCACGCTACGAGCAGTACTTC.

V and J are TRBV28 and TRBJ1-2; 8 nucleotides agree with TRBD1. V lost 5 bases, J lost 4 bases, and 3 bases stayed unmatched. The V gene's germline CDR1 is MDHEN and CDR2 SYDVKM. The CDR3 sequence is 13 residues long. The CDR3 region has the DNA TGTGCCAGCAGTCGAGACAGGGGCTATGGCTACACCTTC. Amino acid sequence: CASSRDRGYGYTF.

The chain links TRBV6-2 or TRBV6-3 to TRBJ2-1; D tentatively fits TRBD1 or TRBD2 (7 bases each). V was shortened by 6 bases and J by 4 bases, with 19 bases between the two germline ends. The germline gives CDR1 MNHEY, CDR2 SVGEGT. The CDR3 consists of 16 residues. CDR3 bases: TGTGCCAGCAGCCTACGCGGCAGGGGGGGGTACAATGAGCAGTTCTTC. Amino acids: CASSLRGRGGYNEQFF.

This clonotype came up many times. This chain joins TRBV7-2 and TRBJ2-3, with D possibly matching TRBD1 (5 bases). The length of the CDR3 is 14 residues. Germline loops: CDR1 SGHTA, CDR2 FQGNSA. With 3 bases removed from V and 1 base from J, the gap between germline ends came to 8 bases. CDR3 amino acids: CASSFDRGTDTQYF. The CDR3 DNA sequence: TGTGCCAGCAGCTTTGACAGAGGCACAGATACGCAGTATTTT. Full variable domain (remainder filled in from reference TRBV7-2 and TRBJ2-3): GAGVSQSPSNKVTEKGKDVELRCDPISGHTALYWYRQSLGQGLEFLIYFQGNSAPDKSGLPSDRFSAERTGGSVSTLTIQRTQQEDSAVYLCASSFDRGTDTQYFGPGTRLTVL.

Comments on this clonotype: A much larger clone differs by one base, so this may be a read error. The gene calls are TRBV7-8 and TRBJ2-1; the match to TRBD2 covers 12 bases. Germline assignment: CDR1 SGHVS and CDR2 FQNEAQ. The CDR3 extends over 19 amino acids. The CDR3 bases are TGTGCCAGCAGCTTAGTGCCTAGCGGGGGGGCCGGTGGTTCCAATGAGGAGTTCTTC. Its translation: CASSLVPSGGAGGSNEEFF.

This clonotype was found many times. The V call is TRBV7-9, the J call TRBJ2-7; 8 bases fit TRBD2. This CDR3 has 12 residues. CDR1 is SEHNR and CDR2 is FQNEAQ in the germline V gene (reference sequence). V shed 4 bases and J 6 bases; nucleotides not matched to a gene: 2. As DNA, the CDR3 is TGTGCCAGCAGCTCTCTAGCGGGCGAGCAGTACTTC. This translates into CASSSLAGEQYF.